This T cell receptor beta chain was recorded in a study of stem cell transplantation in POMP-related autoinflammatory disease. Study information: Defective thymoproteasomes were hypothesized to impair CD8+ T-cell positive selection. After transplant, neutrophils and platelets showed 100% graft donor chimerism through one year. Study-level results: In PRAID patients, the number of distinct TRB V-J gene pairings was restricted.

Measured with immunoSEQ multiplex PCR; TCRdb has only the in-frame clones, and not every one. The sample lists tens of thousands of clones; approximately 91% were seen once. V lost 9 bases and J lost 2, with 14 bases in between. The CDR3 runs 13 residues. Germline CDR1 MNHNS, CDR2 SASEGT. Worth noting for this clone: Its specificity is not known.

Material: CD4+ T cells from PBMCs, obtained after stem cell transplantation. The chain uses TRBV6-1 and TRBJ2-7, with TRBD1 as a possible D gene (5 bases). This sequence originates from a human patient with POMP-related autoinflammation and immune dysregulation (PRAID). These T cells may partly come from the graft donor. The CDR3: CASYDRNTYEQYF. In DNA form, the CDR3 reads TGTGCCAGTTACGACAGAAACACCTACGAGCAGTACTTC.